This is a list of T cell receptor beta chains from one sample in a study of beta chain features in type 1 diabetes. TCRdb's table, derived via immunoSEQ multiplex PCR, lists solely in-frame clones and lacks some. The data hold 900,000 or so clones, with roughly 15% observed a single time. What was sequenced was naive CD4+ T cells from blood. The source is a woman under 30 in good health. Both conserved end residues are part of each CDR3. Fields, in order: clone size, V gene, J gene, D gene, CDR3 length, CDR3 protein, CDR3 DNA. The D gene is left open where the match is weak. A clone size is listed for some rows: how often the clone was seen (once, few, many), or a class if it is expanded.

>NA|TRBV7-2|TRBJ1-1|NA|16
CASSLVSGLGGTEAFF
TGTGCCAGCAGCCTAGTCTCTGGGCTTGGCGGCACTGAAGCTTTCTTT
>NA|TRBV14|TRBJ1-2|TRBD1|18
CASSQEQTGLHFNYGYTF
TGTGCCAGCAGCCAAGAACAGACAGGGCTTCACTTCAACTATGGCTACACCTTC
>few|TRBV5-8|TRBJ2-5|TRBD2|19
CASSLAGTSGRVTQETQYF
TGTGCCAGCAGCTTGGCCGGGACTAGCGGGAGAGTTACCCAAGAGACCCAGTACTTC
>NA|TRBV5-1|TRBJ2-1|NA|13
CASSMGRNNEQFF
TGCGCCAGCTCAATGGGGCGGAACAATGAGCAGTTCTTC
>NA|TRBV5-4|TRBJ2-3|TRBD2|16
CASSFILAGATDTQYF
TGTGCCAGCAGCTTTATACTAGCGGGAGCCACAGATACGCAGTATTTT
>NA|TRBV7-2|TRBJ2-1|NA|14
CASSRPDPYNEQFF
TGTGCCAGCAGCCGACCCGACCCTTACAATGAGCAGTTCTTC
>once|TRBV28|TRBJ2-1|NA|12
CATQGLYNEQFF
TGTGCCACTCAGGGCCTCTACAATGAGCAGTTCTTC
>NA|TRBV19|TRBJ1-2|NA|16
CASSISSSGSSYGYTF
TGTGCCAGTAGTATATCCTCTTCAGGCTCATCGTATGGCTACACCTTC
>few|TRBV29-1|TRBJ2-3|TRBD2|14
CSVGLAGYTDTQYF
TGCAGCGTTGGGCTAGCGGGGTACACAGATACGCAGTATTTT
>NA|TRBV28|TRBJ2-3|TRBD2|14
CASSGLGGSNTQYF
TGTGCCAGCAGCGGACTGGGGGGGAGCAATACGCAGTATTTT
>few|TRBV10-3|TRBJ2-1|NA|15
CAISESGLVYNEQFF
TGTGCCATCAGTGAGTCCGGGCTAGTTTACAATGAGCAGTTCTTC
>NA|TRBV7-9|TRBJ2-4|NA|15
CASSFVDHSKNIQYF
TGTGCCAGCAGCTTCGTAGACCATTCCAAAAACATTCAGTACTTC
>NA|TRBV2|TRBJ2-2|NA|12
CASSIDTGELFF
TGTGCCAGCAGTATAGATACCGGGGAGCTGTTTTTT
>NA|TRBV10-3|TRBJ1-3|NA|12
CATGNSGNTIYF
TGTGCCACAGGGAACTCTGGAAACACCATATATTTT
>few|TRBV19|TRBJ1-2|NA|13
CASSIGTLGGYTF
TGTGCCAGTAGTATAGGAACCCTCGGTGGCTACACCTTC
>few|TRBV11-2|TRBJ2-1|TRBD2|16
CASSLLGTSGRYEQFF
TGTGCCAGCAGTCTTCTGGGGACTAGCGGGAGATATGAGCAGTTCTTC
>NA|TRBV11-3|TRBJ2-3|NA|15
CASSLTGVGTDTQYF
TGTGCCAGCAGCTTGACGGGAGTGGGCACAGATACGCAGTATTTT
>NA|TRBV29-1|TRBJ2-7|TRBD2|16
CSGTGTSGKGSYEQYF
TGCAGCGGTACTGGGACTAGCGGGAAGGGGTCCTACGAGCAGTACTTC
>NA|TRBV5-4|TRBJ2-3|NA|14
CASGDRRYTDTQYF
TGTGCCAGCGGAGACCGGAGATACACAGATACGCAGTATTTT
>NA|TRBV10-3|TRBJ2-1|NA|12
CAISPAGREQFF
TGTGCCATCAGTCCCGCCGGCCGTGAGCAGTTCTTC
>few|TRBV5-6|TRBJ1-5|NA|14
CASSLGPSNQPQHF
TGTGCCAGCAGCTTGGGACCGTCCAATCAGCCCCAGCATTTT
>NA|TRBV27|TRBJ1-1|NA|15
CASSLSGGRDTEAFF
TGTGCCAGCAGTTTATCCGGGGGGCGCGACACTGAAGCTTTCTTT